What follows are 27 T cell receptor beta chains derived from one specimen sequenced in a study of Ad26.COV2.S vaccination and SARS-CoV-2 variants (dated by TCRdb to about 2021). Reading the label with the study, this specimen's treatment or condition is: some 20 received Ad26.COV2.S at low or high dose, single or two shots; about 5 received placebo; per-sample allocation not given. For vaccine and placebo recipients, repertoires were sequenced using samples collected on day 63 after the first injection. The method behind the library was the immunoSEQ multiplex PCR assay. TCRdb re-hosts the immuneACCESS table, in-frame sequences only. Its copies lack some clones; in the studies checked, an unresolved V gene accounts for under half of them, and the cause for the rest is not known. The table for this sample lists 500,000 or so clones; approximately 92% of them were counted only once. Around 2.5% of the sample comes from the top ten.

Here the sequenced sample was peripheral blood, taken in a trial of Ad26.COV2.S vaccine versus placebo. The receptors shown here come from a person between 18 and 60 years old who received the Ad26.COV2.S COVID-19 vaccine or a placebo.

The gene calls are TRBV7-6 and TRBJ1-2; D unclear. The V end lost 5 bases, the J end lost 5 bases, and 12 bases lay between the germline ends. From germline, CDR1 is SGHVS and CDR2 FNYEAQ. The CDR3 loop spans 13 amino acids. CDR3 sequence (DNA): TGTGCCAGCAGCACCCGCGGAGGTTATGGCTACACCTTC. Amino acids: CASSTRGGYGYTF.

The chain is built from TRBV5-4 and TRBJ1-2; D unresolved. Trimming removed 4 bases at V and 8 bases at J, with 15 bases between. The CDR3 extends over 13 amino acids. Germline V gene sequence: CDR1 SGHNT, CDR2 YYREEE (reference sequence). The CDR3 DNA sequence: TGTGCCAGCAGCCAAATCGAGCAGCGGGGCTACACCTTC. This encodes CASSQIEQRGYTF.

The genes are TRBV7-6 and TRBJ1-2; weak D call: TRBD1 (5 bases). This CDR3 is 14 amino acids long. Germline values: CDR1 SGHVS, CDR2 FNYEAQ. Trimming left V 0 bases short and J 7 bases short, with 12 bases between. CDR3 sequence (DNA): TGTGCCAGCAGCTTAGCGGGGGGTGATAGTGGCTACACCTTC. Residues: CASSLAGGDSGYTF.

A few counts support this clone. This sequence joins TRBV7-2 and TRBJ2-2, with D perhaps TRBD2 (6 bases). Germline assignment: CDR1 SGHTA and CDR2 FQGNSA. V was pared by 2 bases and J by 2 bases, with 12 bases between. The CDR3 spans 16 residues. The CDR3 sequence: CASSLNPGANTGELFF. The DNA of the CDR3 is TGTGCCAGCAGCTTAAATCCGGGAGCAAACACCGGGGAGCTGTTTTTT.

The chain joins TRBV3-1 (or the pseudogene TRBV3-2) to TRBJ2-3; D remains ambiguous. The CDR3 length is 13 residues. Trimming removed 3 bases at V and 4 bases at J, with 8 bases between. Germline loops: CDR1 LGHDT, CDR2 YNNKEL (reference sequence). CDR3 protein: CASSQGRPDTQYF. In DNA, the CDR3 is TGTGCCAGCAGCCAGGGCCGGCCAGATACGCAGTATTTT.

V gene TRBV2 combines with J gene TRBJ2-4, with TRBD1 as a possible D gene (5 bases). The germline CDR1 and CDR2 sequences are SNHLY and FYNNEI. CDR3 length: 17 amino acids. Trimming stripped 1 base from V and 0 bases from J, with 13 bases between. CDR3 nucleotide sequence: TGTGCCAGCAGTGAAGGGCTGACAGCTTTAGCCAAAAACATTCAGTACTTC. Its protein is CASSEGLTALAKNIQYF.

This clone was counted once. The chain has TRBV3-1 (or the pseudogene TRBV3-2) and TRBJ2-2, with D perhaps matching TRBD1 (6 bases). Germline CDR1 reads LGHDT; CDR2 reads YNNKEL (reference sequence). V gave up 4 bases and J gave up 7 bases, with 16 bases separating them. The CDR3 is made up of 15 amino acids. Here the CDR3 reads CASSRSYRDDGELFF. The CDR3 nucleotides are TGTGCCAGCAGCCGCTCATACAGGGATGACGGGGAGCTGTTTTTT.

The chain carries TRBV3-1 (or the pseudogene TRBV3-2) and TRBJ1-2; D gene uncertain. The V and J ends lost 4 bases and 5 bases respectively, with 11 bases between them. Germline V lookup: CDR1 LGHDT, CDR2 YNNKEL (reference sequence). The CDR3 has 13 residues. The CDR3: CASSPGRLYGYTF. CDR3 in DNA: TGTGCCAGCAGCCCCGGTCGGCTGTATGGCTACACCTTC.

This chain links TRBV11-1 with TRBJ2-5, with D perhaps being TRBD1 or TRBD2 (6 bases each). The V end lost 2 bases, the J end lost 2 bases, and 12 bases lay between the germline ends. CDR3 length: 15 amino acids. Germline V gene lookup returns CDR1 SGHAT and CDR2 FQDESV (reference sequence). This CDR3 reads CASSLIGGLQETQYF. The CDR3 DNA reads as TGTGCCAGCAGCTTAATAGGGGGGTTACAAGAGACCCAGTACTTC.

The J gene is TRBJ1-6, the V gene TRBV25-1; D unresolved. Germline loops: CDR1 MGHDK, CDR2 SYGVNS. Trimming took 5 bases from V and 8 from J, leaving 16 bases between them. The CDR3 sequence is 15 residues long. CDR3 sequence: CASSPRRPRDSPLHF. CDR3 nucleotides: TGTGCCAGCAGTCCCCGCAGACCAAGGGATTCACCCCTCCACTTT.

The V gene is TRBV6-2 or TRBV6-3, the J gene TRBJ2-1; D not certain. Germline CDR1 and CDR2: MNHEY and SVGEGT. There are 11 residues in the CDR3. Trimming took off 2 bases at V and 8 bases at J, with 4 bases between the two ends. The CDR3 DNA reads as TGTGCCAGCAGTTACCTCGATGAGCAGTTCTTC. Translating gives CASSYLDEQFF.

The chain couples TRBV28 to TRBJ1-2; D is ambiguous. This CDR3 spans 14 amino acids. V dropped 2 bases and J dropped 8 bases, with 15 bases sitting between them. The V gene's germline CDR1 is MDHEN and CDR2 SYDVKM. In nucleotides, the CDR3 is TGTGCCAGCAGTTTAAGTCCCGGGCCCCGGGGCTACACCTTC. It is translated as CASSLSPGPRGYTF.

The V call is TRBV4-3, the J call TRBJ2-7; D is unresolved. The CDR3 contains 17 residues. Germline CDR1 is LGHNA and CDR2 is YSLEER. The germline V and J ends were trimmed by 4 bases and 3 bases, with 22 bases remaining between them. The CDR3 spells CASSPGPYQINYYEQYV. CDR3 in DNA: TGCGCCAGCAGCCCAGGACCCTACCAGATAAACTACTACGAGCAGTACGTC.

This clone was seen only once. The V call is TRBV20-1, the J call TRBJ1-1, with D perhaps TRBD1 (5 bases). The germline CDR1 and CDR2 sequences are DFQATT and SNEGSKA (reference sequence). The length of the CDR3 is 13 residues. V was pared by 3 bases and J by 3 bases, with 11 bases between. CDR3 sequence (DNA): TGCAGTGCTAGTGCAGGAGGGGACACTGAAGCTTTCTTT. Translated, it gives CSASAGGDTEAFF.

V gene TRBV4-3 combines with J gene TRBJ1-3; D gene ambiguous. The CDR3 extends over 12 amino acids. V was clipped by 1 base and J by 8 bases, with 6 bases between them. From germline, CDR1 is LGHNA and CDR2 YSLEER. The CDR3 here is CASSQGGHTIYF. As DNA, the CDR3 is TGCGCCAGCAGCCAAGGGGGTCACACCATATATTTT.

The V call is TRBV18, the J call TRBJ2-7; TRBD2 matches 7 bases. CDR3 length: 14 amino acids. Germline CDR1 reads KGHSH; CDR2 reads LQKENI. The V and J ends lost 3 bases and 4 bases, in that order; junction bases with no gene match: 6. CDR3 coding DNA: TGTGCCAGCTCACCCGATACTAGCGTGTACGAGCAGTACGTC. This sequence encodes CASSPDTSVYEQYV.

The chain links TRBV19 to TRBJ1-5; D is uncertain. V was trimmed by 5 bases and J by 4 bases, leaving 12 bases between them. Germline V gene lookup returns CDR1 LNHDA and CDR2 SQIVND (reference sequence). The CDR3 is 14 residues long. CDR3 loop: CASSRRGRNQPQHF. DNA of the CDR3: TGTGCCAGTAGTCGTCGCGGGAGGAATCAGCCCCAGCATTTT.

The genes are TRBV24-1 and TRBJ2-2; D might be TRBD2 (5 bases). Trimming stripped 4 bases from V and 7 bases from J, with 9 bases between. The CDR3 is 13 residues long. Looked up from germline, CDR1 is KGHDR and CDR2 is SFDVKD. The CDR3 DNA reads as TGTGCCACCAGTGACCTCGAGGGCGGGGAGCTGTTTTTT. It translates to CATSDLEGGELFF.

The chain joins TRBV7-6 to TRBJ1-3, with 7 bases lining up with TRBD1. The germline CDR1 and CDR2 sequences are SGHVS and FNYEAQ. The CDR3 consists of 18 residues. V lost 4 bases, J lost 0 bases, and 12 bases stayed unmatched. DNA of the CDR3: TGTGCCAGCAGCTCACGCTCCCGGACAGGCATCTCTGGAAACACCATATATTTT. Translated, it gives CASSSRSRTGISGNTIYF.

V is TRBV7-2 and J is TRBJ1-6, with unresolved D. Germline-derived CDR1 and CDR2 are SGHTA and FQGNSA. Trimming shortened V by 5 bases and J by 8 bases, and 4 bases separated the two germline ends. The CDR3 spans 11 residues. CDR3 in amino acids: CASSHDSPLHF. In nucleotides, the CDR3 is TGTGCCAGCAGCCACGATTCACCCCTCCACTTT.

J is TRBJ2-1 and V is TRBV3-1 (or the pseudogene TRBV3-2), with D uncertain. V gave up 0 bases and J gave up 8 bases, with 14 bases separating them. This CDR3 has 15 residues. In germline, CDR1 is LGHDT, CDR2 YNNKEL (reference sequence). The CDR3: CASSQERLVSYEQFF. CDR3 coding DNA: TGTGCCAGCAGCCAAGAAAGGCTAGTGAGCTATGAGCAGTTCTTC.

The chain links TRBV5-4 to TRBJ1-2; 9 positions match TRBD1. V lost 4 bases, J lost 7 bases, and 8 bases stayed unmatched. The germline gives CDR1 SGHNT, CDR2 YYREEE (reference sequence). The CDR3 has 14 residues. The chain's CDR3 is CASSPYGQGFGYTF. CDR3 nucleotides: TGTGCCAGCAGCCCCTATGGACAGGGGTTTGGCTACACCTTC.

The genes are TRBV5-1 and TRBJ1-1; TRBD1 matches 8 bases. Germline CDR1 SGHRS, CDR2 YFSETQ. This CDR3 region has 15 residues. Unmatched junction bases numbered 5, after V lost 0 bases and J lost 4 bases. The CDR3 coding sequence is TGCGCCAGCAGCTTGGCCCCAGGGGGCCTCACTGAAGCTTTCTTT. As protein: CASSLAPGGLTEAFF.

This clone appeared a few times. The V gene is TRBV6-6, the J gene TRBJ1-2; 7 bases agree with TRBD1. CDR3 size: 15 residues. Germline CDR1 reads MNHNY; CDR2 reads SVGAGI (reference sequence). After removal of 8 bases from V and 8 bases from J, the junction contained 17 bases not matched to a gene. The CDR3 DNA reads TGTGCCAGCGGGTTTCGACAGGGAGACGTAATCGGCTACACCTTC. It specifies CASGFRQGDVIGYTF.

This chain uses TRBV2 with TRBJ1-5; possible D gene TRBD1, 5 bases. Per the germline V gene, CDR1 is SNHLY and CDR2 is FYNNEI. Trimming cost V 6 bases and J 0 bases, with 12 bases left between them. The CDR3 is 15 residues long. The CDR3 DNA follows: TGTGCCAGCAGCAGGGACCGTTATAGCAATCAGCCCCAGCATTTT. This sequence encodes CASSRDRYSNQPQHF.

The chain combines TRBV11-3 with TRBJ2-5; D not resolved. Trimming cost V 5 bases and J 4 bases, with 17 bases left between them. CDR1 and CDR2 from the germline V gene are SGHNT and YENEEA. The length of the CDR3 is 15 residues. DNA of the CDR3: TGTGCCAGCAGCCCTAGGGTAGTCATGGGAGAGACCCAGTACTTC. It translates to CASSPRVVMGETQYF.

CDR3 amino acids: CASSLDLTATDTQYF. The DNA of the CDR3 is TGTGCCAGCAGCTTAGATCTGACAGCCACAGATACGCAGTATTTT. The chain joins TRBV11-2 to TRBJ2-3, with D possibly TRBD1 on 5 matching bases. V was cut by 0 bases and J by 2 bases, with 9 bases left in between. Germline V gene sequence: CDR1 SGHAT, CDR2 FQNNGV. The CDR3 is 15 amino acids.